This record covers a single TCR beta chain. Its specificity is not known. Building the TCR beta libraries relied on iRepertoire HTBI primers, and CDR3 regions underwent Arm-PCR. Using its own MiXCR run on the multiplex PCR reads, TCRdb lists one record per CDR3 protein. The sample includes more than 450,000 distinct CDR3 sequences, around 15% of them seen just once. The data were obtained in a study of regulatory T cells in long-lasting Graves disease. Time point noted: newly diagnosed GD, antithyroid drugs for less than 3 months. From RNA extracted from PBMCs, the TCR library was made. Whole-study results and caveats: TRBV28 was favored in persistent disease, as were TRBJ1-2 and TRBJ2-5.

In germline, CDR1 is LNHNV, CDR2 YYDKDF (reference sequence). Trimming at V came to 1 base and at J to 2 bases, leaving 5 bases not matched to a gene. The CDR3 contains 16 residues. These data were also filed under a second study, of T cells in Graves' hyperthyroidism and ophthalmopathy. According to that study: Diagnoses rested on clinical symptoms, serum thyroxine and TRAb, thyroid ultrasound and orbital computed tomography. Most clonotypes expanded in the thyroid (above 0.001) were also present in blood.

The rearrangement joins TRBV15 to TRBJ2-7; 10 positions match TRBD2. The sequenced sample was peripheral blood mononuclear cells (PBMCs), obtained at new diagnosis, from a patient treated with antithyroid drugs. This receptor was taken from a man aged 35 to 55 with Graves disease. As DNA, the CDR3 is TGTGCCACCAGCAGAGGGACTAGCGGCAATGCCTACGAGCAGTACTTC. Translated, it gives CATSRGTSGNAYEQYF.